This entry lists 10 T cell receptor beta chains sequenced from one sample in a study of blood T cell repertoires in COVID-19. Here immunoSEQ multiplex PCR was the method, and the copy in TCRdb shows in-frame clones only, minus some. The sample has over 90,000 clones, 80% to 90% seen once. The sample taken for sequencing was peripheral blood. These receptors all stem from an older man with acute or convalescent COVID-19.

V gene TRBV5-1 combines with J gene TRBJ1-5, with D hard to call. The CDR3 has 14 residues. V gave up 0 bases and J gave up 7 bases, with 11 bases separating them. Germline-derived CDR1 and CDR2 are SGHRS and YFSETQ. The CDR3 is CASSLGGEGQPQHF. As DNA, the CDR3 is TGCGCCAGCAGCTTGGGCGGGGAAGGACAGCCCCAGCATTTT.

The CDR3 DNA reads as TGTGCCAGCAGCTTATCCGGCGGGACCTCCTACGAGCAGTACTTC. This codes for CASSLSGGTSYEQYF. This chain connects TRBV7-2 to TRBJ2-7, with D possibly TRBD2 on 6 matching bases. This CDR3 contains 15 residues. Germline V gives CDR1 SGHTA, CDR2 FQGNSA. V was trimmed by 2 bases and J by 0 bases, leaving 11 bases between them.

The gene calls are TRBV2 and TRBJ1-5; perhaps TRBD1 as D (5 bases). The CDR3 has 15 amino acids. V was trimmed by 6 bases and J by 4 bases, leaving 16 bases between them. Germline values: CDR1 SNHLY, CDR2 FYNNEI. The CDR3 sequence: CASRPDQGSNQPQHF. CDR3 nucleotides: TGTGCCAGCAGACCCGACCAGGGTTCTAATCAGCCCCAGCATTTT.

V usage is TRBV19 and J usage is TRBJ2-5; maybe TRBD1 (5 bases). V dropped 5 bases and J dropped 5 bases, with 12 bases sitting between them. Per the germline V gene, CDR1 is LNHDA and CDR2 is SQIVND (reference sequence). This CDR3 is built from 13 residues. The CDR3 region is CASSPMWGETQYF. The CDR3 region has the DNA TGTGCCAGTAGTCCTATGTGGGGCGAGACCCAGTACTTC. The full variable domain, its missing parts supplied by reference TRBV19 and TRBJ2-5, is DGGITQSPKYLFRKEGQNVTLSCEQNLNHDAMYWYRQDPGQGLRLIYYSQIVNDFQKGDIAEGYSVSREKKESFPLTVTSAQKNPTAFYLCASSPMWGETQYFGPGTRLLVL.

The rearrangement uses TRBV3-1 (or the pseudogene TRBV3-2) and TRBJ2-7; maybe TRBD2 (6 bases). The CDR3 spans 14 residues. Germline CDR1 reads LGHDT; CDR2 reads YNNKEL (reference sequence). The ends were cut back, 1 base at V and 5 bases at J, with 12 bases in the middle. CDR3 nucleotides: TGTGCCAGCAGCCAAGTCCCATGGGGGGACGAGCAGTACTTC. Protein product: CASSQVPWGDEQYF.

The CDR3 sequence is CASSYRTGDSYEQYF. CDR3 nucleotides: TGCGCCAGCAGCTACAGGACAGGGGACTCCTACGAGCAGTACTTC. The chain couples TRBV5-1 to TRBJ2-7, with 9 bases identical to TRBD1. V lost 3 bases and J lost 0; bases outside the gene matches: 4. The CDR3 extends over 15 amino acids. The germline gives CDR1 SGHRS, CDR2 YFSETQ.

The gene calls are TRBV5-4 and TRBJ1-1, with TRBD1 identical over 7 bases. The length of the CDR3 is 14 residues. V dropped 2 bases and J dropped 0; count of bases not matched to a gene: 1. CDR1 is SGHNT and CDR2 is YYREEE in the germline V gene (reference sequence). In DNA, the CDR3 is TGTGCCAGCAGCTTAGACAGGGTGAACACTGAAGCTTTCTTT. Translation gives CASSLDRVNTEAFF.

The chain is built from TRBV18 and TRBJ2-2, with D unresolved. Per the germline V gene, CDR1 is KGHSH and CDR2 is LQKENI. V shed 0 bases and J shed 6 bases, with 11 bases lying between them. This CDR3 is built from 15 residues. The CDR3: CASSPPSLGSGELFF. CDR3 bases: TGTGCCAGCTCACCACCCTCCCTCGGTTCCGGGGAGCTGTTTTTT.

The V and J genes are TRBV6-6 and TRBJ1-1; possibly TRBD1 for D (6 bases). Germline CDR1 MNHNY, CDR2 SVGAGI (reference sequence). V lost 4 bases and J 1 base, leaving 7 bases between the germline ends. The CDR3 contains 13 residues. CDR3 DNA sequence: TGTGCCAGCAGTTTACAGGGGAACACTGAAGCTTTCTTT. Translating it yields CASSLQGNTEAFF.

As to this clone: One end of the junction varies from germline; a read error may be responsible. V usage is TRBV6-1 and J usage is TRBJ2-7, with 10 bases fitting TRBD1. Germline loops: CDR1 MNHNS, CDR2 SASEGT. The CDR3 covers 15 residues. The CDR3 region has the DNA TGTGCCAGCAGGGAAGGGACAGGGGAGGCCTACGAGCAGTACTTC. This gives the protein CASREGTGEAYEQYF.